This TCR beta chain was documented in a study of blood T cells in healthy people across ages. Per the germline V gene, CDR1 is PRHDT and CDR2 is FYEKMQ (reference sequence). CDR3 length: 15 residues. V was cut by 0 bases and J by 1 base, with 7 bases left in between. Then a second PCR, running roughly 6 to 12 cycles, was carried out with a sample-barcoded 5' primer and a J-beta primer mix. TCRdb reprocessed the 5' RACE reads with MiXCR, giving one entry per CDR3 protein. The sample carries roughly 700,000 distinct CDR3 sequences, less than 40% recorded once. The sample comprised blood. V is TRBV13 and J is TRBJ2-4; the D is unclear. This TCR derives from an elderly woman in good health. Written as DNA, the CDR3 is TGTGCCAGCAGCTTAGGGACGTGGGCCAAAAACATTCAGTACTTC. Protein sequence: CASSLGTWAKNIQYF.